These 32 T cell receptor beta chains were all obtained from the same sample, sequenced in a study of blood T cells in healthy people across ages. The second PCR ran roughly 7 to 12 cycles with a sample-barcoded 5' primer and J-beta primers. TCRdb re-derived calls from the 5' RACE reads in MiXCR, one entry per CDR3 protein. The repertoire includes about 1.1 million distinct CDR3 sequences, roughly two fifths of them detected once, and around 12% sits in the top ten. Sequenced sample: blood. The receptors stem from a man aged 18 to 29 in good health.

This clonotype was seen a few times. The genes are TRBV7-8 and TRBJ1-4; D uncertain. Germline V lookup: CDR1 SGHVS, CDR2 FQNEAQ. CDR3 length equals 15 residues. V shed 2 bases and J shed 0 bases, with 7 bases lying between them. CDR3: CASSLNPATNEKLFF. CDR3 DNA sequence: TGTGCCAGCAGCTTAAATCCTGCAACTAATGAAAAACTGTTTTTT.

The chain carries TRBV7-2 and TRBJ2-3; 9 bases map to TRBD1. V lost 5 bases, J lost 0 bases, and 6 bases stayed unmatched. The CDR3 contains 16 residues. Germline CDR1 is SGHTA and CDR2 is FQGNSA. In nucleotides, the CDR3 is TGTGCCAGCAGCCGAATGGACAGGGGAAGCACAGATACGCAGTATTTT. It encodes CASSRMDRGSTDTQYF.

This clonotype was recorded once. The chain carries TRBV20-1 and TRBJ1-1; perhaps TRBD1 as D (5 bases). Germline CDR1 DFQATT, CDR2 SNEGSKA (reference sequence). The V end was cut by 0 bases, the J end by 1 base, with 15 bases between. CDR3 length equals 16 residues. The CDR3 sequence: CSARDPGLSGNTEAFF. DNA of the CDR3: TGCAGTGCTAGAGATCCGGGGCTAAGCGGGAACACTGAAGCTTTCTTT.

The chain has TRBV5-8 and TRBJ2-7; perhaps TRBD2 as D (7 bases). Germline CDR1 reads SGHTS; CDR2 reads YDEGEE. This CDR3 is built from 14 residues. The V end lost 9 bases, the J end lost 3 bases, and 19 bases lay between the germline ends. As DNA, the CDR3 is TGTGCCATCCACGGTCGGGGGGCAGTCTACGAGCAGTACTTC. Its protein is CAIHGRGAVYEQYF.

The rearrangement links TRBV20-1 to TRBJ1-2; tentative D call: TRBD1 (6 bases). CDR3 length: 13 residues. The V gene's germline CDR1 is DFQATT and CDR2 SNEGSKA (reference sequence). Trimming took off 6 bases at V and 3 bases at J, with 14 bases between the two ends. CDR3 protein: CSAGSPGDYGYTF. The CDR3 region has the DNA TGCAGTGCCGGATCTCCAGGGGACTATGGCTACACCTTC.

In this sample, this clonotype turned up a few times. The V call is TRBV4-1, the J call TRBJ2-3; possible D gene TRBD2, 7 bases. The ends were cut back, 4 bases at V and 6 bases at J, with 17 bases in the middle. CDR1 MGHRA and CDR2 YSYEKL come from the germline V gene. This CDR3 comprises 15 residues. The CDR3 protein is CASSPLVGGGDTQYF. The CDR3 DNA is TGCGCCAGCAGCCCTCTGGTGGGGGGGGGCGATACGCAGTATTTT.

This clonotype was picked up many times. V is TRBV6-5 and J is TRBJ2-3; 7 bases agree with TRBD1. V lost 2 bases and J lost 4; bases outside the gene matches: 12. Looked up from germline, CDR1 is MNHEY and CDR2 is SVGAGI. The CDR3 is 17 amino acids. The CDR3: CASSYMAGGTLADTQYF. DNA of the CDR3: TGTGCCAGCAGTTACATGGCAGGGGGTACTTTGGCAGATACGCAGTATTTT.

The rearrangement uses TRBV6-2 or TRBV6-3 and TRBJ2-1, with 8 bases matching TRBD1. V lost 11 bases, J lost 9 bases, and 9 bases stayed unmatched. Germline CDR1 is MNHEY and CDR2 is SVGEGT. CDR3 length: 12 amino acids. CDR3 nucleotide sequence: TGTGCCGGCGGACAGGGCACACCTGAGCAGTTCTTC. It yields the protein CAGGQGTPEQFF.

This clonotype came up many times. The chain recombines TRBV9 with TRBJ2-1, with a possible D match to TRBD2 (7 bases). The germline V gene encodes CDR1 SGDLS and CDR2 YYNGEE. V lost 5 bases and J 1 base, leaving 13 bases between the germline ends. This CDR3 is 15 amino acids long. The CDR3 here is CASSVAGASYNEQFF. In DNA form, the CDR3 reads TGTGCCAGCAGTGTTGCGGGGGCTTCCTACAATGAGCAGTTCTTC. The entire variable domain, with the rest obtained from reference TRBV9 and TRBJ2-1, is as follows: DSGVTQTPKHLITATGQRVTLRCSPRSGDLSVYWYQQSLDQGLQFLIQYYNGEERAKGNILERFSAQQFPDLHSELNLSSLELGDSALYFCASSVAGASYNEQFFGPGTRLTVL.

V and J are TRBV4-3 and TRBJ2-7, with 11 positions matching TRBD2. V shed 0 bases, J shed 3 bases, and the junction held 1 base outside the gene matches. This CDR3 has 15 residues. CDR1 and CDR2 (germline): LGHNA, YSLEER. Here the CDR3 reads CASSQETSGNYEQYF. CDR3 sequence (DNA): TGCGCCAGCAGCCAAGAGACTAGCGGGAACTACGAGCAGTACTTC.

The V and J genes are TRBV6-5 and TRBJ2-1, with D possibly being TRBD2 (7 bases). The CDR3 is 15 amino acids. Per the germline V gene, CDR1 is MNHEY and CDR2 is SVGAGI. V gave up 6 bases and J gave up 2 bases, with 14 bases separating them. The CDR3 spells CASSLGGAAYNEQFF. The CDR3 DNA is TGTGCCAGCAGCCTTGGGGGGGCCGCCTACAATGAGCAGTTCTTC.

V usage is TRBV5-1 and J usage is TRBJ2-1, with D unclear. The DNA end is a closer match to TRBJ2-7, so the J assignment may be wrong. Germline lookup yields CDR1 SGHRS and CDR2 YFSETQ. This CDR3 has 13 residues. CDR3 loop: CASSVWGTYEQYF. CDR3 DNA sequence: TGCGCCAGCAGCGTGTGGGGAACCTACGAGCAGTACTTC.

This clonotype showed up just once. This chain joins TRBV27 and TRBJ2-1, with D hard to call. Germline V gives CDR1 MNHEY, CDR2 SMNVEV (reference sequence). Trimming left V 2 bases short and J 6 bases short, with 8 bases between. This CDR3 has 13 residues. CDR3: CASSLGRFNEQFF. The DNA for the CDR3 is TGTGCCAGCAGTTTAGGTCGTTTCAATGAGCAGTTCTTC.

The chain employs TRBV2 and TRBJ2-1; no firm D call. CDR3 length: 11 amino acids. V lost 7 bases and J 10 bases, leaving 11 bases between the germline ends. Per the germline V gene, CDR1 is SNHLY and CDR2 is FYNNEI. The CDR3 bases are TGTGCCAGCATCCTTCTAGAGGAGCAGTTCTTC. It translates to CASILLEEQFF. Full variable domain (rest looked up from reference TRBV2 and TRBJ2-1): EPEVTQTPSHQVTQMGQEVILRCVPISNHLYFYWYRQILGQKVEFLVSFYNNEISEKSEIFDDQFSVERPDGSNFTLKIRSTKLEDSAMYFCASILLEEQFFGPGTRLTVL.

This clonotype turned up a few times. The CDR3 nucleotides are TGTGCCAGCGTGACTAGCGGGGGGGCGATCGAAACAGATACGCAGTATTTT. Its translation: CASVTSGGAIETDTQYF. The gene calls are TRBV28 and TRBJ2-3, with 14 bases identical to TRBD2. This CDR3 has 17 residues. Germline V CDR1 and CDR2: MDHEN, SYDVKM. The V gene end was trimmed by 8 bases and the J gene end by 3 bases; junction bases not matched to a gene: 10.

As for this clonotype: A much bigger clone sits one base away, suggesting this may be a read error. The chain carries TRBV11-2 and TRBJ2-7, with no clear D. Germline V lookup: CDR1 SGHAT, CDR2 FQNNGV. Trimming took 1 base from V and 7 from J, leaving 8 bases between them. The CDR3 is 12 residues long. In DNA form, the CDR3 reads TGTGCCAGCAGCTTAGGGCACAATGAGCAGTACTTC. Amino acid sequence: CASSLGHNEQYF.

CDR3 nucleotide sequence: TGCAGTGCTTCGAAGGGGGCTAACACTGAAGCTTTCTTT. This gives the protein CSASKGANTEAFF. The rearrangement links TRBV20-1 to TRBJ1-1; 7 bases line up with TRBD1. This CDR3 has 13 residues. CDR1 is DFQATT and CDR2 is SNEGSKA in the germline V gene (reference sequence). V shed 5 bases and J 2 bases; nucleotides not matched to a gene: 5.

This clonotype was seen more than once but under ten times. This chain connects TRBV4-1 to TRBJ1-1, with D uncertain. The CDR3 covers 15 residues. Germline values: CDR1 MGHRA, CDR2 YSYEKL. V was clipped by 0 bases and J by 7 bases, with 15 bases between them. The CDR3 reads CASSQEDRTYREAFF. The CDR3, as DNA: TGCGCCAGCAGCCAAGAGGACCGGACCTACCGTGAAGCTTTCTTT.

A single count supports this clonotype. CDR3 region: CASSQELAVPADTQYF. DNA for the CDR3: TGTGCCAGCAGCCAGGAACTAGCGGTTCCTGCTGATACGCAGTATTTT. The V gene is TRBV3-1, the J gene TRBJ2-3, with TRBD2 matching over 8 bases. The CDR3 length is 16 residues. V shed 3 bases and J 6 bases; nucleotides not matched to a gene: 11. Germline assignment: CDR1 LGHDT and CDR2 YNNKEL (reference sequence).

This clonotype was detected many times. The chain couples TRBV4-3 to TRBJ2-3, with D unresolved. Deletions cut 0 bases from V and 2 bases from J, with 3 bases between. Per the germline V gene, CDR1 is LGHNA and CDR2 is YSLEER. CDR3 length: 13 residues. For the CDR3, the DNA is TGCGCCAGCAGCCAAGAGCACACAGATACGCAGTATTTT. Its protein product is CASSQEHTDTQYF.

This clonotype was picked up a small number of times. The V call is TRBV3-1, the J call TRBJ1-2, with 7 bases matching TRBD1. Trimming cost V 7 bases and J 4 bases; bases outside gene matches: 18. This CDR3 is built from 17 residues. CDR1 and CDR2 from the germline V gene are LGHDT and YNNKEL (reference sequence). Written as DNA, the CDR3 is TGTGCCAGCATTGGCCAACTCAGGACAGGTGAAGGCTATGGCTACACCTTC. Its translation: CASIGQLRTGEGYGYTF. Filled out from reference TRBV3-1 and TRBJ1-2, the complete variable domain reads DTAVSQTPKYLVTQMGNDKSIKCEQNLGHDTMYWYKQDSKKFLKIMFSYNNKELIINETVPNRFSPKSPDKAHLNLHINSLELGDSAVYFCASIGQLRTGEGYGYTFGSGTRLTVV.

The J gene is TRBJ2-1, the V gene TRBV2; D possibly uses TRBD1 or TRBD2 (5 bases each). Germline V CDR1 and CDR2: SNHLY, FYNNEI. This CDR3 comprises 16 residues. The V gene lost 5 bases and the J gene lost 3 bases, with 17 bases spanning the gap. CDR3 region: CASSSRFGGDYNEQFF. CDR3 nucleotide sequence: TGTGCCAGCAGTTCCCGTTTTGGGGGTGACTACAATGAGCAGTTCTTC.

The chain joins TRBV29-1 to TRBJ2-3; 7 bases map to TRBD2. Germline CDR1 SQVTM, CDR2 ANQGSEA. The V and J ends lost 7 bases and 5 bases, in that order; junction bases with no gene match: 12. CDR3 length: 14 amino acids. CDR3 coding DNA: TGCAGCGGGTTTCGTCGCGGGGGAATAGATACGCAGTATTTT. It encodes CSGFRRGGIDTQYF.

V is TRBV20-1 and J is TRBJ2-3; D not certain. Germline values: CDR1 DFQATT, CDR2 SNEGSKA (reference sequence). V shed 6 bases and J shed 0 bases, with 16 bases lying between them. The CDR3 has 15 residues. The CDR3 reads CSASRRGMSTDTQYF. CDR3 sequence (DNA): TGCAGTGCCTCCCGTAGAGGCATGAGCACAGATACGCAGTATTTT.

This clonotype showed up just a few times. The chain uses TRBV28 and TRBJ2-7, with 7 nucleotides matching TRBD1. Trimming removed 6 bases from V and 1 base from J; junction bases left unmatched: 9. The CDR3 is 15 residues long. Germline CDR1 and CDR2: MDHEN and SYDVKM. The DNA for the CDR3 is TGTGCCAGCAGCAAGTACAGGGGCGGATCCTACGAGCAGTACTTC. Protein product: CASSKYRGGSYEQYF.

In the case of this clonotype: Germline and junction disagree at one end, which may indicate a read error. The chain uses TRBV7-9 and TRBJ2-3; D not certain. The CDR3 sequence is 12 residues long. Looked up from germline, CDR1 is SEHNR and CDR2 is FQNEAQ (reference sequence). CDR3: CARSFGTDTQYF. The CDR3 coding sequence is TGTGCCCGCAGCTTCGGGACAGATACGCAGTATTTT.

CDR3 nucleotide sequence: TGCGCCAGCAGCCAGACTAGTGGGGGGGCCTACAATGAGCAGTTCTTC. Translating it yields CASSQTSGGAYNEQFF. The V gene is TRBV4-3, the J gene TRBJ2-1; 7 bases match TRBD2. Germline assignment: CDR1 LGHNA and CDR2 YSLEER. This CDR3 region has 16 residues. J gave up 2 bases and V 3 bases, and 7 bases lay outside the gene matches.

In this sample, this clonotype turned up many times. The J gene is TRBJ2-7, the V gene TRBV2; 9 bases fit TRBD2. V lost 8 bases to trimming and J lost 7 bases; unmatched junction nucleotides: 12. CDR3 size: 14 residues. Germline CDR1 SNHLY, CDR2 FYNNEI. The CDR3 DNA reads TGTGCCAGCTGGGCGGGGGGGATCTCGGAAGAGCAGTACTTC. It specifies CASWAGGISEEQYF.

The table lists this clonotype with many counts. The V and J genes are TRBV7-2 and TRBJ2-1, with D perhaps being TRBD1 or TRBD2 (5 bases each). CDR1 and CDR2 (germline): SGHTA, FQGNSA. V lost 3 bases and J lost 4, with 13 bases in between. The CDR3 loop spans 15 amino acids. The CDR3 protein is CASSLDLGAYNEQFF. The CDR3 DNA follows: TGTGCCAGCAGCTTGGACCTCGGGGCTTACAATGAGCAGTTCTTC.

This rearrangement joins TRBV27 to TRBJ2-1; 9 bases agree with TRBD2. Near its end, the DNA agrees better with TRBJ2-7, so the J call may be wrong. The CDR3 has 15 residues. CDR1 is MNHEY, CDR2 SMNVEV, per germline (reference sequence). The CDR3, as DNA: TGTGCCAGCAGTTTATACCAGCGGGGGGCAGGAGAGCAGTACTTC. Its protein product is CASSLYQRGAGEQYF.

This clonotype was counted a few times. The chain is built from TRBV7-6 and TRBJ1-2; D remains unclear. The CDR3 loop spans 14 amino acids. Looked up from germline, CDR1 is SGHVS and CDR2 is FNYEAQ. Trimming shortened V by 6 bases and J by 4 bases, and 15 bases separated the two germline ends. The CDR3: CASSPDLSSYGYTF. CDR3 DNA: TGTGCCAGCAGTCCCGATCTGTCCAGCTATGGCTACACCTTC. Filled out from reference TRBV7-6 and TRBJ1-2, the complete variable domain reads GAGVSQSPRYKVTKRGQDVALRCDPISGHVSLYWYRQALGQGPEFLTYFNYEAQQDKSGLPNDRFSAERPEGSISTLTIQRTEQRDSAMYRCASSPDLSSYGYTFGSGTRLTVV.

The gene calls are TRBV14 and TRBJ2-1; D is unresolved. The end of the DNA aligns better with TRBJ2-7, so the J call may be wrong. Per germline, CDR1 SGHDN and CDR2 FVKESK. The CDR3 consists of 17 residues. The CDR3 DNA follows: TGTGCCAGCAGCCAAGATTGGGCCCTTAGCTCCTACAATGAGCAGTACTTC. It translates to CASSQDWALSSYNEQYF.